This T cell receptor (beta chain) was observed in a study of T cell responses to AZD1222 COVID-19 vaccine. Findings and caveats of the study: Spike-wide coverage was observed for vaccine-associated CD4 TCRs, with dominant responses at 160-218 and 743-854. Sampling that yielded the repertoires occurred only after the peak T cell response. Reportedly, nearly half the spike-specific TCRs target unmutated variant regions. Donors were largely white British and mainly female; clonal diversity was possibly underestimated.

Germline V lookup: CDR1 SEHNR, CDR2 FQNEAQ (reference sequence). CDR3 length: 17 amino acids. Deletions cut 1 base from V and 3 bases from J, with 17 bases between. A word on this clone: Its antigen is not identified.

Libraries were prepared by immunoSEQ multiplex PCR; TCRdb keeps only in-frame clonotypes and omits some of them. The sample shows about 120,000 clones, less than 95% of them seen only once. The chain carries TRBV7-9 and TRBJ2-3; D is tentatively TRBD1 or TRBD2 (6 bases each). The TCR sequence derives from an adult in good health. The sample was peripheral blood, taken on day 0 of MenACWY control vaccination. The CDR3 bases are TGTGCCAGCAGCTTAGGAGGGGGGCCGATCAGGACAGATACGCAGTATTTT. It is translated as CASSLGGGPIRTDTQYF.